These 8 T cell receptor beta chains were sequenced from one sample in a study of CD8 T cells in ankylosing spondylitis. TCRdb re-called the 5' RACE reads through MiXCR, storing one row per CDR3 protein. The sample consists of tens of thousands of distinct CDR3 sequences, roughly 17% of them appearing once. Sequencing used blood. The source of these receptors is a male donor with ankylosing spondylitis or in good health (not recorded which).

This clonotype was recorded many times. The chain joins TRBV7-2 to TRBJ2-2, with TRBD2 as a possible D gene (6 bases). From germline, CDR1 is SGHTA and CDR2 FQGNSA. V shed 2 bases and J shed 6 bases, with 13 bases lying between them. The CDR3 runs to 15 residues. The CDR3 sequence: CASSLTAGWAGELFF. CDR3 bases: TGTGCCAGCAGCTTAACAGCGGGTTGGGCCGGGGAGCTGTTTTTT.

This clonotype was found a few times. The chain recombines TRBV20-1 with TRBJ2-3, with a possible D match to TRBD1 (5 bases). The germline CDR1 and CDR2 sequences are DFQATT and SNEGSKA (reference sequence). The germline V and J ends were trimmed by 5 bases and 0 bases, with 12 bases remaining between them. This CDR3 spans 14 amino acids. CDR3 sequence reads: CSAEGALSTDTQYF. In DNA, the CDR3 is TGCAGTGCTGAAGGGGCGCTTAGCACAGATACGCAGTATTTT.

This clonotype was seen many times. The rearrangement joins TRBV5-1 to TRBJ2-5, with 7 bases lining up with TRBD1. J was trimmed by 4 bases and V by 4 bases; bases with no gene match: 10. CDR3 length equals 15 residues. Per the germline V gene, CDR1 is SGHRS and CDR2 is YFSETQ. CDR3 protein: CASSTRQGSGETQYF. Written as DNA, the CDR3 is TGCGCCAGCAGCACCAGACAGGGATCAGGAGAGACCCAGTACTTC. Full variable domain (outside the CDR3, taken from reference TRBV5-1 and TRBJ2-5): KAGVTQTPRYLIKTRGQQVTLSCSPISGHRSVSWYQQTPGQGLQFLFEYFSETQRNKGNFPGRFSGRQFSNSRSEMNVSTLELGDSALYLCASSTRQGSGETQYFGPGTRLLVL.

In this sample, this clonotype turned up many times. CDR3 loop: CASSFAAVNQYF. Written as DNA, the CDR3 is TGTGCCAGCAGCTTTGCAGCTGTAAACCAGTACTTC. The J gene is TRBJ2-5, the V gene TRBV5-6; unclear D gene. This CDR3 has 12 amino acids. Trimming cost V 2 bases and J 10 bases, with 12 bases left between them. Germline loops: CDR1 SGHDT, CDR2 YYEEEE.

By sample share, this clonotype is medium-sized. This chain links TRBV20-1 with TRBJ2-1; D is undetermined. The CDR3 covers 14 residues. Germline CDR1 DFQATT, CDR2 SNEGSKA (reference sequence). V was pared by 3 bases and J by 10 bases, with 19 bases between. The CDR3 region is CSARGRRTPEEQFF. The DNA for the CDR3 is TGCAGTGCTAGGGGAAGAAGGACCCCCGAGGAGCAGTTCTTC.

This clonotype was recorded many times. This chain links TRBV20-1 with TRBJ2-3; 7 bases map to TRBD2. The CDR3 contains 15 residues. The trim removed 3 bases at V and 6 bases at J, leaving 12 bases unmatched. The germline V gene encodes CDR1 DFQATT and CDR2 SNEGSKA (reference sequence). The CDR3 bases are TGCAGTGCTAGCTGGGTTGGGGCGGGAGCGGATACGCAGTATTTT. Its protein is CSASWVGAGADTQYF.

In this sample, this clonotype turned up many times. The chain couples TRBV7-2 to TRBJ1-2; 8 bases line up with TRBD1. CDR1 is SGHTA and CDR2 is FQGNSA in the germline V gene. Trimming removed 0 bases from V and 0 bases from J; junction bases left unmatched: 6. The CDR3 has 17 amino acids. CDR3 amino acids: CASSLAAGGPANYGYTF. The CDR3 DNA follows: TGTGCCAGCAGCTTAGCGGCAGGGGGCCCGGCTAACTATGGCTACACCTTC.

This clonotype was detected many times. V is TRBV25-1 and J is TRBJ2-7, with D perhaps TRBD1 or TRBD2 (5 bases each). V lost 5 bases and J 0 bases, leaving 17 bases between the germline ends. CDR1 and CDR2 (germline): MGHDK, SYGVNS. The CDR3 has 16 amino acids. The CDR3 nucleotides read TGTGCCAGCAGTCCGAGAGGGGACCTTCACTCCTACGAGCAGTACTTC. This sequence encodes CASSPRGDLHSYEQYF.